The 26 T cell receptor beta chains below all came from one sample that was sequenced in a study of T-cell reconstitution after alpha-beta-depleted transplantation in children. TCRbeta library preparation incorporated unique molecular identifiers. One entry per CDR3 protein, called by TCRdb with MiXCR from the PCR reads. The table records hundreds of thousands of distinct CDR3 sequences, approximately 14% of them present only once. Sequenced material: PBMCs, taken before TCRalphabeta/CD19-depleted stem cell transplant. These receptors originate from a girl aged 2 to 9 with congenital amegakaryocytic thrombocytopenia, due to receive a stem cell transplant.

This clonotype appeared many times. The chain recombines TRBV20-1 with TRBJ2-1, with 8 bases fitting TRBD2. CDR1 is DFQATT and CDR2 is SNEGSKA in the germline V gene (reference sequence). The CDR3 spans 15 residues. Unmatched junction bases numbered 4, after V lost 1 base and J lost 2 bases. The CDR3 nucleotides read TGCAGTGCTAGAGGGGATAGCGGGGCCTACAATGAGCAGTTCTTC. This translates into CSARGDSGAYNEQFF.

The chain recombines TRBV7-8 with TRBJ2-3; TRBD2 matches at 12 bases. This CDR3 region has 20 residues. Germline V gives CDR1 SGHVS, CDR2 FQNEAQ. Unmatched junction bases numbered 17, after V lost 7 bases and J lost 0 bases. The CDR3 is CASTYAPGLAGRHSTDTQYF. The CDR3 DNA is TGTGCCAGCACCTACGCGCCGGGACTAGCGGGCCGACATAGCACAGATACGCAGTATTTT.

This clonotype was detected a few times. This CDR3 reads CASSAYRGRSGGETQYF. The CDR3 region has the DNA TGTGCCAGCAGTGCCTACAGGGGAAGGTCCGGTGGGGAGACCCAGTACTTC. The chain joins TRBV25-1 to TRBJ2-5, with 7 bases matching TRBD1. The ends lost 4 bases at V and 5 bases at J; junction bases unmatched: 16. Germline CDR1 and CDR2: MGHDK and SYGVNS. This CDR3 is 17 amino acids long.

This clonotype was observed at least ten times. The chain uses TRBV12-3 or TRBV12-4 and TRBJ1-3, with 9 nucleotides matching TRBD1. The CDR3 totals 16 residues. V trimming: 4 bases; J trimming: 0 bases; junction bases outside the gene matches: 4. CDR3 sequence reads: CASSYGTGSSGNTIYF. As DNA, the CDR3 is TGTGCCAGCAGTTACGGGACAGGGAGCTCTGGAAACACCATATATTTT.

This clonotype was observed a few times. The gene calls are TRBV5-1 and TRBJ2-5, with D unresolved. The germline gives CDR1 SGHRS, CDR2 YFSETQ. The CDR3 spans 13 residues. Trimming pared 7 bases from V and 1 base from J, leaving 11 bases between. CDR3 coding DNA: TGCGCCAGCGCCCAGAGCAGCCAAGAGACCCAGTACTTC. This gives the protein CASAQSSQETQYF.

Note on this clonotype: This may be a read error: a much more frequent sequence differs by one nucleotide. The CDR3 sequence is CASSLVGFRKQYF. CDR3 sequence (DNA): TGTGCCAGCAGTTTAGTGGGCTTTCGCAAGCAGTACTTC. The V and J genes are TRBV12-3 or TRBV12-4 and TRBJ2-7; no definite D call. Trimming pared 1 base from V and 8 bases from J, leaving 12 bases between. This CDR3 comprises 13 residues.

On this clonotype itself: Given a much more abundant clone one base away, this may be a read error. This chain joins TRBV30 and TRBJ1-1, with unresolved D. Germline assignment: CDR1 GTSNPN and CDR2 SVGIG (reference sequence). CDR3 length equals 15 residues. CDR3 sequence: CAWSEVGVVNTEALF. The CDR3 bases are TGTGCCTGGAGTGAAGTCGGGGTCGTAAACACTGAAGCTCTCTTT.

The rearrangement links TRBV6-2 or TRBV6-3 to TRBJ1-5; D unresolved. There are 14 residues in the CDR3. Germline V gene lookup returns CDR1 MNHEY and CDR2 SVGEGT. V was cut by 0 bases and J by 7 bases, with 10 bases left in between. The chain's CDR3 is CASSYSKVAQPQHF. CDR3 DNA sequence: TGTGCCAGCAGTTACTCGAAGGTCGCGCAGCCCCAGCATTTT.

This clonotype was seen a handful of times. The CDR3 protein is CASSHYRVEGYEQYF. CDR3 DNA: TGCGCCAGCAGCCATTACAGGGTCGAGGGGTACGAGCAGTACTTC. The rearrangement uses TRBV5-1 and TRBJ2-7, with D possibly matching TRBD1 (6 bases). Germline CDR1 SGHRS, CDR2 YFSETQ. The CDR3 is made up of 15 amino acids. V lost 4 bases, J lost 4 bases, and 18 bases lay in between.

The table lists this clonotype with many counts. The gene calls are TRBV20-1 and TRBJ2-2; 9 bases are a match to TRBD1. The germline CDR1 and CDR2 sequences are DFQATT and SNEGSKA (reference sequence). J lost 3 bases, V lost 6 bases, and 5 bases had no gene match. The CDR3 covers 14 residues. The CDR3 DNA sequence: TGCAGTGCCCGGACAGGGGTCGACACCGGGGAGCTGTTTTTT. Its protein product is CSARTGVDTGELFF.

Ten or more counts support this clonotype. The gene calls are TRBV20-1 and TRBJ2-1, with TRBD2 as a possible D gene (5 bases). The CDR3 consists of 13 residues. The V end was cut by 2 bases, the J end by 4 bases, with 9 bases between. Germline assignment: CDR1 DFQATT and CDR2 SNEGSKA (reference sequence). CDR3 sequence: CSARLTGYNEQFF. The CDR3 DNA reads as TGCAGTGCTAGATTAACGGGGTACAATGAGCAGTTCTTC.

This clonotype was picked up many times. V gene TRBV20-1 combines with J gene TRBJ2-2, with unresolved D. V was shortened by 4 bases and J by 7 bases, with 13 bases between the two germline ends. The length of the CDR3 is 13 residues. Per the germline V gene, CDR1 is DFQATT and CDR2 is SNEGSKA (reference sequence). CDR3 in DNA: TGCAGTGCTAAAAGGGTAGTGGACGGGGAGCTGTTTTTT. It is translated as CSAKRVVDGELFF.

The chain is built from TRBV20-1 and TRBJ2-3, with TRBD2 matching over 7 bases. V dropped 7 bases and J dropped 0; count of bases not matched to a gene: 10. CDR3 length equals 15 residues. CDR1 is DFQATT, CDR2 SNEGSKA, per germline (reference sequence). The CDR3 region has the DNA TGCAGTGGGGGGGGTGGGGGGAAAAGCACAGATACGCAGTATTTT. Residues: CSGGGGGKSTDTQYF.

This clonotype appeared many times. The V gene is TRBV20-1, the J gene TRBJ2-7; 7 positions agree with TRBD2. This CDR3 contains 12 residues. Germline CDR1 and CDR2: DFQATT and SNEGSKA (reference sequence). The V and J ends lost 7 bases and 1 base, in that order; junction bases with no gene match: 4. The CDR3 loop reads CSGRTSSYEQYF. CDR3 nucleotides: TGCAGTGGCCGGACTAGTTCCTACGAGCAGTACTTC.

This clonotype occurred many times. The gene calls are TRBV15 and TRBJ2-7; possibly TRBD2 for D (6 bases). V lost 8 bases to trimming and J lost 7 bases, with 18 bases between them. Germline CDR1 LNHNV, CDR2 YYDKDF (reference sequence). The CDR3 sequence is 13 residues long. DNA of the CDR3: TGTGCCACCGGTCCCGGGGGAAGGAGGGAGCAGTACTTC. Protein sequence: CATGPGGRREQYF.

V usage is TRBV10-3 and J usage is TRBJ1-6; tentative D call: TRBD1 (5 bases). Germline V gives CDR1 ENHRY, CDR2 SYGVKD. The V gene lost 4 bases and the J gene lost 6 bases, with 13 bases spanning the gap. There are 15 residues in the CDR3. The CDR3 DNA sequence: TGTGCCATCAGTGGGGGAGGGGCGGCTAATTCACCCCTCCACTTT. Encoded protein: CAISGGGAANSPLHF.

This clonotype appeared many times. This chain connects TRBV20-1 to TRBJ2-7; TRBD2 matches 8 bases. The V and J ends lost 1 base and 2 bases, in that order; junction bases with no gene match: 7. The CDR3 has 15 residues. The germline gives CDR1 DFQATT, CDR2 SNEGSKA (reference sequence). The CDR3 coding sequence is TGCAGTGCTAGAGTGCAGCGGGAGTCCCCCTACGAGCAGTACTTC. It encodes CSARVQRESPYEQYF.

In nucleotides, the CDR3 is TGTGCCACCCACCGGCCCGGGGCCTACAATGAGCAGTTCTTC. Translation gives CATHRPGAYNEQFF. V and J are TRBV6-1 and TRBJ2-1; possible D gene TRBD2, 5 bases. Germline-derived CDR1 and CDR2 are MNHNS and SASEGT. The length of the CDR3 is 14 residues. V was trimmed by 10 bases and J by 2 bases, leaving 15 bases between them.

V is TRBV7-9 and J is TRBJ1-6, with D unresolved. The V end was cut by 4 bases, the J end by 4 bases, with 11 bases between. The CDR3 consists of 15 residues. Germline CDR1 and CDR2: SEHNR and FQNEAQ (reference sequence). CDR3 coding DNA: TGTGCCAGCAGCTCTGGAGGCAGTTATAATTCACCCCTCCACTTT. It encodes CASSSGGSYNSPLHF.

This clonotype was found once. The chain has TRBV29-1 and TRBJ2-7; D ambiguous. The CDR3 runs to 13 residues. Germline V gives CDR1 SQVTM, CDR2 ANQGSEA. V lost 2 bases, J lost 6 bases, and 14 bases lay in between. The CDR3 region is CSVEIWSVGEQYF. In DNA form, the CDR3 reads TGCAGCGTTGAAATCTGGTCGGTGGGCGAGCAGTACTTC.

This clonotype occurred many times. The V and J genes are TRBV7-9 and TRBJ2-7; D might be TRBD2 (5 bases). Trimming took off 5 bases at V and 0 bases at J, with 14 bases between the two ends. Germline CDR1 reads SEHNR; CDR2 reads FQNEAQ (reference sequence). CDR3 size: 15 residues. The DNA of the CDR3 is TGTGCCAGCAGCATAAGGACTGATCTCTCCTACGAGCAGTACTTC. Translating gives CASSIRTDLSYEQYF.

The sample holds a few counts of this clonotype. The chain's CDR3 is CASSSRRGLTDTQYF. DNA of the CDR3: TGTGCCAGCAGCTCCCGACGGGGGTTAACAGATACGCAGTATTTT. The chain joins TRBV11-3 to TRBJ2-3; TRBD2 is a possible D gene (6 bases). V was cut by 4 bases and J by 3 bases, with 14 bases left in between. The length of the CDR3 is 15 residues. Germline loops: CDR1 SGHNT, CDR2 YENEEA.

This clonotype was seen a handful of times. The gene calls are TRBV7-6 and TRBJ2-3; D may be TRBD2 (7 bases). Germline loops: CDR1 SGHVS, CDR2 FNYEAQ. This CDR3 comprises 19 residues. V shed 6 bases and J shed 2 bases, with 27 bases lying between them. Here the CDR3 DNA reads TGTGCCAGCAGTTCCAGGGGACAAGGTCTAGCGGAAACCACAGATACGCAGTATTTT. It encodes CASSSRGQGLAETTDTQYF.

The chain employs TRBV20-1 and TRBJ2-3, with D possibly being TRBD1 or TRBD2 (6 bases each). The CDR3 has 15 residues. The germline V gene has CDR1 DFQATT and CDR2 SNEGSKA (reference sequence). Trimming shortened V by 6 bases and J by 3 bases, and 19 bases separated the two germline ends. CDR3 sequence: CSAQTRLDRTDTQYF. As DNA, the CDR3 is TGCAGTGCCCAGACCCGACTAGACAGGACAGATACGCAGTATTTT.

There are many counts of this clonotype. The chain carries TRBV29-1 and TRBJ2-2; D gene unclear. V lost 4 bases and J lost 2, with 11 bases in between. The V gene's germline CDR1 is SQVTM and CDR2 ANQGSEA. CDR3 length: 14 residues. The CDR3, as DNA: TGCAGCGTTGGGCTAGAGGTAAACACCGGGGAGCTGTTTTTT. Protein: CSVGLEVNTGELFF.

Details on this clonotype: A much larger clonotype is one base distant, so this may be a read error. This sequence joins TRBV15 and TRBJ2-1, with D maybe TRBD1 (6 bases). Trimming took 3 bases from V and 6 from J, leaving 12 bases between them. Looked up from germline, CDR1 is LNHNV and CDR2 is YYDKDF (reference sequence). This CDR3 spans 14 amino acids. DNA of the CDR3: TGTGCCACCAGCAGGGAGGACAGTTTCAATGAGCAGTTCTTC. Its protein is CATSREDSFNEQFF.